Listed below are T cell receptor beta chains from one sample, sequenced in a study of T cell repertoires in cytomegalovirus infection. Their antigens remain unidentified. From the reads, TCRdb called clonotypes with MiXCR, one entry per CDR3 protein. Here the sample spans about 570,000 distinct CDR3 sequences, about 39% being singletons. Sequencing used cultured PBMCs, obtained from culture after CMV antigen stimulation. These receptors originate from a human donor in good health (CMV status not recorded). Some clones in this sample may be carry-over from other donors' samples. Each CDR3 is given with its conserved first and last residue. D genes are given only for firm matches. Expanded clones get a size class; other rows say once, few or many, or leave the size out.

clone_size	v_call	j_call	d_call	cdr3_nt	cdr3_aa
.	TRBV28	TRBJ2-2	.	TGTGCCAGCAGTTTAATTGGGCTCGACACCGGGGAGCTGTTTTTT	CASSLIGLDTGELFF
.	TRBV7-2	TRBJ2-1	TRBD2	TGTGCCAGCAGCCCACAGCTAGCGGACGGGAATGAGCAGTTCTTC	CASSPQLADGNEQFF
.	TRBV7-8	TRBJ2-3	.	TGTGCCAGCAGGCACCCGAATCGGGCAGATACGCAGTATTTT	CASRHPNRADTQYF
.	TRBV2	TRBJ2-2	.	TGTGCCAGCGCAGTGATGAACACCGGGGAGCTGTTTTTT	CASAVMNTGELFF
.	TRBV4-2	TRBJ2-5	.	TGTGCCAGCAGCCAAGGGGTGGGGTACCAAGAGACCCAGTACTTC	CASSQGVGYQETQYF
.	TRBV5-4	TRBJ2-3	TRBD2	TGTGCCGGGACTAGCGGAAACACAGATACGCAGTATTTT	CAGTSGNTDTQYF
few	TRBV30	TRBJ1-1	TRBD1	TGTGCCTGGTCGGACCCCCTCTCGACAGGGGACGTCACTGAAGCTTTCTTT	CAWSDPLSTGDVTEAFF
.	TRBV30	TRBJ1-4	.	TGTGCCTGGAGTGATCAGACCGAGGAAAAACTGTTTTTT	CAWSDQTEEKLFF
few	TRBV5-5	TRBJ1-5	.	TGTGCCAGCAGCTTGGTTCTTGGGATGGGGGATCAGCCCCAGCATTTT	CASSLVLGMGDQPQHF
.	TRBV12-3/TRBV12-4	TRBJ2-2	TRBD2	TGTGCCAGCAGTGGGCTGGCGGGAGGGAACACCGGGGAGCTGTTTTTT	CASSGLAGGNTGELFF
few	TRBV27	TRBJ1-1	.	TGTGCCAGCAGTGTCTTCACCGGGAACACTGAAGCTTTCTTT	CASSVFTGNTEAFF
.	TRBV7-6	TRBJ2-7	TRBD1	TGTGCCAGCAGCTTAGGTAGCCAGGGGGCAGGAGAGCAGTACTTC	CASSLGSQGAGEQYF
few	TRBV7-2	TRBJ2-5	TRBD1	TGTGCCAGCAGCTTTGACAGGGTCGCGGAGACCCAGTACTTC	CASSFDRVAETQYF
.	TRBV6-1	TRBJ2-3	TRBD1	TGTGCCAGCAGTGGCCCGACAGGGGTAAGCACAGATACGCAGTATTTT	CASSGPTGVSTDTQYF
.	TRBV28	TRBJ1-2	.	TGTGCCAGCAGTTTGGACAGATATAGTGGCTACACCTTC	CASSLDRYSGYTF
.	TRBV20-1	TRBJ1-6	TRBD1	TGCAGTGCTAGGGGGGACAGCCTTCTTTCACCCCTCCACTTT	CSARGDSLLSPLHF
.	TRBV11-2	TRBJ2-3	.	TGTGCCAGCAGCTTAGATATTTGGAGGGAAGGCCGGAACACAGATACGCAGTATTTT	CASSLDIWREGRNTDTQYF
.	TRBV10-3	TRBJ2-5	TRBD2	TGTGCCATCAGTGGAGCGGGGGTGGGGACCCAGTACTTC	CAISGAGVGTQYF
few	TRBV4-2	TRBJ1-5	.	TGTGCCAGCAGCCAAGTTTTGATGCAGCCCCAGCATTTT	CASSQVLMQPQHF
few	TRBV7-2	TRBJ2-1	.	TGTGCCAGCAGCTTAGCGGGGGGCGTTCGCTACAATGAGCAGTTCTTC	CASSLAGGVRYNEQFF
.	TRBV6-2/TRBV6-3	TRBJ2-3	.	TGTGCCAGCAGCCTAACTCGATCCCCAGATACGCAGTATTTT	CASSLTRSPDTQYF
.	TRBV6-1	TRBJ2-2	.	TGTGCCAGCACCCCAAGACAAGAATTCACCGGGGAGCTGTTTTTT	CASTPRQEFTGELFF
many	TRBV7-2	TRBJ1-1	.	TGTGCCAGCAGCTGGACAAGGGGGAACACTGAAGCTTTCTTT	CASSWTRGNTEAFF
.	TRBV24-1	TRBJ2-2	.	TGTGCCACCAGTGGGGACGCGAACACCGGGGAGCTGTTTTTT	CATSGDANTGELFF
few	TRBV7-8	TRBJ2-1	TRBD2	TGTGCCAGCAGCAAAGCTAGCGGAGCCTACAATGAGCAGTTCTTC	CASSKASGAYNEQFF
.	TRBV6-1	TRBJ2-7	TRBD2	TGTGCCAGCGGGACTAGCGGGGACTACGAGCAGTACTTC	CASGTSGDYEQYF
.	TRBV7-2	TRBJ1-3	.	TGTGCCAGCAGCTTAGCACGGGGGCTTGGAGGAAACACCATATATTTT	CASSLARGLGGNTIYF
.	TRBV2	TRBJ2-1	.	TGTGCCAGCATGAGAGGGTCGGGCGATGAGCAGTTCTTC	CASMRGSGDEQFF
once	TRBV6-2/TRBV6-3	TRBJ2-1	.	TGTGCCAGCAGTCTTCCGGCAGCCTCGGATGAGCAGTTCTTC	CASSLPAASDEQFF
.	TRBV12-3/TRBV12-4	TRBJ2-1	.	TGTGCCAGCAGTTTATCTAGGGCAGACAATGAGCAGTTCTTC	CASSLSRADNEQFF
.	TRBV7-2	TRBJ1-5	.	TGTGCCAGCAGCGTGGTGGAGATGCATCAGCCCCAGCATTTT	CASSVVEMHQPQHF
.	TRBV11-3	TRBJ2-3	.	TGTGCCAGCAGCTTATCCCGGCTAGACCTAGATACGCAGTATTTT	CASSLSRLDLDTQYF
few	TRBV7-9	TRBJ1-1	.	TGTGCCAGCAGCTTAGGAGGGGCGGTCACTGAAGCTTTCTTT	CASSLGGAVTEAFF
.	TRBV7-4	TRBJ2-5	TRBD1	TGTGCCAGCAGCGGGGACAGGTGGAGCCTCAGAACAGAGACCCAGTACTTC	CASSGDRWSLRTETQYF
few	TRBV2	TRBJ2-3	TRBD2	TGTGCCAGCAGTAAAGAGGGGGAGCGGGAGACAGATACGCAGTATTTT	CASSKEGERETDTQYF
once	TRBV5-1	TRBJ2-2	TRBD1	TGCGCCAGCAGTAACACAGGGGTTACCGGGGAGCTGTTTTTT	CASSNTGVTGELFF
.	TRBV7-2	TRBJ2-3	.	TGTGCCAGCAGCTTTGACGGGGGACGCACAGATACGCAGTATTTT	CASSFDGGRTDTQYF
.	TRBV6-6	TRBJ2-2	.	TGTGCCAGCAGTTACTCTGTCCCGCGGGCGAACACCGGGGAGCTGTTTTTT	CASSYSVPRANTGELFF
.	TRBV10-3	TRBJ2-1	.	TGTGCCACCGGAGGGGGGACCTACAATGAGCAGTTCTTC	CATGGGTYNEQFF
few	TRBV7-2	TRBJ2-5	TRBD2	TGTGCCAGCAGCTTAAGCGGGGGGGCCGCAGAGACCCAGTACTTC	CASSLSGGAAETQYF
.	TRBV7-2	TRBJ1-2	.	TGTGCCAGCAGCCAGGGGAGGTTCTCCTATGGCTACACCTTC	CASSQGRFSYGYTF
many	TRBV24-1	TRBJ2-7	TRBD1	TGTGCCACCAGTGATCAGACAGGGGGAGGCTACGAGCAGTACTTC	CATSDQTGGGYEQYF